Sequencing of this T cell receptor (beta chain) was carried out in a study of glioma-infiltrating T cells after dendritic cell vaccination. Data came from immunoSEQ multiplex PCR; TCRdb stores just in-frame clones and leaves some out. The sample consists of 93,000 or so clones, around three quarters of them appearing once. The CDR3 totals 15 residues. J gave up 8 bases and V 1 base, and 3 bases lay outside the gene matches. Germline V lookup: CDR1 MGHRA, CDR2 YSYEKL. The origin of this receptor is a human donor with glioblastoma. Sequences were derived from blood, sampled before dendritic cell vaccination. This rearrangement joins TRBV4-1 to TRBJ1-4; 11 nucleotides agree with TRBD1. The CDR3 DNA is TGCGCCAGCAGCCAAGGGACAGGGGGCTGGGAAAAACTGTTTTTT. As protein: CASSQGTGGWEKLFF.